The rows below give T cell receptor beta chains drawn from one sample of a study of molecular identifiers for immune sequencing clone quantification. In TCRdb, the PCR reads were re-called with MiXCR into one record per CDR3 protein. This table holds over 550,000 distinct CDR3 sequences, 25% found once. Material for sequencing was naive CD8+ T cells from blood, with Jurkat cell RNA spiked in. These receptor sequences come from a human donor in good health. Some libraries in this study had Jurkat cell RNA spiked in. The CDR3 runs from the conserved cysteine through the conserved F or W. The D gene is left open where the match is weak. Size is omitted from some rows. Given values are once, few, many or a class for expanded clones.

d_call: TRBD2
v_call: TRBV13
clone_size: .
j_call: TRBJ2-1
cdr3_nt: TGTGCCAGCAGCCCTACCTTGTGGGGACTAAACAATGAGCAGTTCTTC
cdr3_aa: CASSPTLWGLNNEQFF

d_call: TRBD2
v_call: TRBV6-2/TRBV6-3
clone_size: few
j_call: TRBJ2-2
cdr3_nt: TGTGCCAGCAGTTTAACCTTAGCGGGGCTAAACACCGGGGAGCTGTTTTTT
cdr3_aa: CASSLTLAGLNTGELFF

d_call: .
v_call: TRBV9
clone_size: few
j_call: TRBJ2-1
cdr3_nt: TGTGCCAGCAGCGTAGAGGGAGGTGGGGTTAGCTCCTACAATGAGCAGTTCTTC
cdr3_aa: CASSVEGGGVSSYNEQFF

d_call: TRBD2
v_call: TRBV5-6
clone_size: many
j_call: TRBJ2-7
cdr3_nt: TGTGCCAGCAGTTTACTAGCGGGAGGTGGCTACGAGCAGTACTTC
cdr3_aa: CASSLLAGGGYEQYF

d_call: .
v_call: TRBV15
clone_size: few
j_call: TRBJ2-3
cdr3_nt: TGTGCCACCAGCAGAGATAGGTCGGTCACAGATACGCAGTATTTT
cdr3_aa: CATSRDRSVTDTQYF

d_call: TRBD1
v_call: TRBV4-1
clone_size: few
j_call: TRBJ1-2
cdr3_nt: TGCGCCAGCAGCCAAGATTGGGGACAGTATTACAGTGGCTACACCTTC
cdr3_aa: CASSQDWGQYYSGYTF

d_call: .
v_call: TRBV9
clone_size: many
j_call: TRBJ2-3
cdr3_nt: TGTGCCAGCAGCGTAGGGATTGGTGGCACAGATACGCAGTATTTT
cdr3_aa: CASSVGIGGTDTQYF

d_call: TRBD1
v_call: TRBV7-9
clone_size: many
j_call: TRBJ2-7
cdr3_nt: TGTGCCAGCAGCCAGCGACAGGGGGCATATGACGAGCAGTACTTC
cdr3_aa: CASSQRQGAYDEQYF

d_call: .
v_call: TRBV5-1
clone_size: many
j_call: TRBJ1-1
cdr3_nt: TGTGCCAGCAGGCTGGGCAACACTGAAGCTTTCTTT
cdr3_aa: CASRLGNTEAFF

d_call: TRBD1
v_call: TRBV6-5
clone_size: many
j_call: TRBJ1-1
cdr3_nt: TGTGCCAGCAGTTACATCTACAGGGGTGTGACTGAAGCTTTCTTT
cdr3_aa: CASSYIYRGVTEAFF

d_call: .
v_call: TRBV6-2/TRBV6-3
clone_size: .
j_call: TRBJ2-7
cdr3_nt: TGTGCCAGCAGTTACCTGGGGGTCGTCTACGAGCAGTACTTC
cdr3_aa: CASSYLGVVYEQYF

d_call: .
v_call: TRBV7-6
clone_size: few
j_call: TRBJ2-1
cdr3_nt: TGTGCCAGCAGCTTCGGGCTAGCAGACAGGAATGAGCAGTTCTTC
cdr3_aa: CASSFGLADRNEQFF

d_call: .
v_call: TRBV5-1
clone_size: .
j_call: TRBJ2-3
cdr3_nt: TGCGCCAGCAGCTTGAACTCGGGGATAAGCACAGATACGCAGTATTTT
cdr3_aa: CASSLNSGISTDTQYF

d_call: .
v_call: TRBV25-1
clone_size: many
j_call: TRBJ1-1
cdr3_nt: TGTGCCAGCAGTACCAGCCGCCGTACGAACACTGAAGCTTTCTTT
cdr3_aa: CASSTSRRTNTEAFF

d_call: TRBD2
v_call: TRBV28
clone_size: many
j_call: TRBJ2-6
cdr3_nt: TGTGCCAGCAGCGATCCACTAGCGCTTAGCTCTGGGGCCAACGTCCTGACTTTC
cdr3_aa: CASSDPLALSSGANVLTF

d_call: .
v_call: TRBV28
clone_size: many
j_call: TRBJ1-1
cdr3_nt: TGTGCCAGCAGGACGTGGACTGAAGCTTTCTTT
cdr3_aa: CASRTWTEAFF

d_call: .
v_call: TRBV27
clone_size: many
j_call: TRBJ1-5
cdr3_nt: TGTGCCAGCAGTTCTAACAGGGTTGGTAGCAATCAGCCCCAGCATTTT
cdr3_aa: CASSSNRVGSNQPQHF

d_call: .
v_call: TRBV28
clone_size: many
j_call: TRBJ1-1
cdr3_nt: TGTGCCAGCAGTAATAACAGGGATGGATGGAACACTGAAGCTTTCTTT
cdr3_aa: CASSNNRDGWNTEAFF

d_call: .
v_call: TRBV21-1
clone_size: .
j_call: TRBJ2-7
cdr3_nt: TGTGCCAGCAGCGAGTCAAACTACTACTACTTC
cdr3_aa: CASSESNYYYF

d_call: TRBD2
v_call: TRBV7-2
clone_size: few
j_call: TRBJ2-7
cdr3_nt: TGTGCCAGCAGCTTCGACCATAGCGGGAGTTTTGCCTCCTACGAGCAGTACTTC
cdr3_aa: CASSFDHSGSFASYEQYF

d_call: TRBD2
v_call: TRBV4-3
clone_size: .
j_call: TRBJ2-3
cdr3_nt: TGCGCCCGCAGCCAAGATTGGGTAGCGGGAGGAAGAGATACGCAGTATTTT
cdr3_aa: CARSQDWVAGGRDTQYF

d_call: .
v_call: TRBV13
clone_size: .
j_call: TRBJ2-7
cdr3_nt: TGTGCCAGCAGCTTAGGGCTCTACCCCTACGAGCAGTACTTC
cdr3_aa: CASSLGLYPYEQYF

d_call: TRBD2
v_call: TRBV28
clone_size: few
j_call: TRBJ2-1
cdr3_nt: TGTGCCAGCAGTAACCGTAGGAGCGGGAGAACTGCAGGCAATGAGCAGTTCTTC
cdr3_aa: CASSNRRSGRTAGNEQFF

d_call: .
v_call: TRBV5-5
clone_size: .
j_call: TRBJ2-1
cdr3_nt: TGTGCCAGCAGCCCAGGGGGTAGCGGGACTCCCTCCTACAATGAGCAGTTCTTC
cdr3_aa: CASSPGGSGTPSYNEQFF

d_call: .
v_call: TRBV19
clone_size: many
j_call: TRBJ2-3
cdr3_nt: TGTGCCAGTAGTGTTATCTCAGCGGATACGCAGTATTTT
cdr3_aa: CASSVISADTQYF

d_call: .
v_call: TRBV30
clone_size: few
j_call: TRBJ2-5
cdr3_nt: TGTGCCTGGAGTGTGGTAGGGTCAGAGACCCAGTACTTC
cdr3_aa: CAWSVVGSETQYF

d_call: TRBD2
v_call: TRBV6-2/TRBV6-3
clone_size: .
j_call: TRBJ2-7
cdr3_nt: TGTGCCAGCAGAGCTAGCGGGGAGGTTTACGAGCAGTACTTC
cdr3_aa: CASRASGEVYEQYF

d_call: .
v_call: TRBV30
clone_size: many
j_call: TRBJ2-7
cdr3_nt: TGTGCCTGGAGTGAGGTATACGAGCAGTACTTC
cdr3_aa: CAWSEVYEQYF

d_call: TRBD1
v_call: TRBV23-1
clone_size: many
j_call: TRBJ2-3
cdr3_nt: TGCGCCAGCAGTCAATCGAGCCAGGGGGCTGGTTATGACACAGATACGCAGTATTTT
cdr3_aa: CASSQSSQGAGYDTDTQYF